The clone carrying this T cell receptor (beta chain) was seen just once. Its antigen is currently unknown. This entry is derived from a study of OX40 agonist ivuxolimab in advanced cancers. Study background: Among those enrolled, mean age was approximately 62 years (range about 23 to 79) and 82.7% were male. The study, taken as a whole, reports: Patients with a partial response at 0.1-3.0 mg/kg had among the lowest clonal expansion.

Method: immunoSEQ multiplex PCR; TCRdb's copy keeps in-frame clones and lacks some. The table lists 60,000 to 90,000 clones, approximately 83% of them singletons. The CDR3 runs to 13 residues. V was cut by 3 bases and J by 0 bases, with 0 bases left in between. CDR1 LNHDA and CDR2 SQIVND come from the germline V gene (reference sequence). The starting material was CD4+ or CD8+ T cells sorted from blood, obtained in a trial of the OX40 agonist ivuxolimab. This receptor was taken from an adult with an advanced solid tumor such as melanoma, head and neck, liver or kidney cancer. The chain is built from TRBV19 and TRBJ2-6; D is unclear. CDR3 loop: CASSISGANVLTF. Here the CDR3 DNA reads TGTGCCAGTAGTATCTCTGGGGCCAACGTCCTGACTTTC.